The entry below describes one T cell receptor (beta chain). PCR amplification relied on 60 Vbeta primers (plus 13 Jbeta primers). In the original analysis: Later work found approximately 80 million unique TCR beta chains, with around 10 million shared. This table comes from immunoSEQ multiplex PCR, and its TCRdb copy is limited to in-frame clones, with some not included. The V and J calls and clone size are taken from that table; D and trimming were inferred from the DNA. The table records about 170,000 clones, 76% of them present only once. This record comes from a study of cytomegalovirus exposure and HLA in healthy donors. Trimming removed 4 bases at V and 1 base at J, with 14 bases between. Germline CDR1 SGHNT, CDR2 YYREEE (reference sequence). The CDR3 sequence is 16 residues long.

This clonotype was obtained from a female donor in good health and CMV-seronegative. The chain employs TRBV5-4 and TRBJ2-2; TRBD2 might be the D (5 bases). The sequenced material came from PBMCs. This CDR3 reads CASSQDSQLNTGELFF. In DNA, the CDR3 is TGTGCCAGCAGCCAGGACTCTCAACTGAACACCGGGGAGCTGTTTTTT.